These T cell receptor beta chains were read from a single sample in a study of cytomegalovirus exposure and HLA in healthy donors. Using immunoSEQ multiplex PCR, the repertoire was profiled, and TCRdb retains in-frame clones only, with some absent. The profile shows about 150,000 clones, roughly 9.7% of them singletons. Material: PBMCs. The receptors come from a man between 45 and 60 years old in good health and CMV-seronegative. Both conserved end residues are part of each CDR3. A D gene is named only where the DNA matches it firmly. A row's size may be missing; if present it is once, few, many or a size class.

>-|TRBJ1-1|TRBD1|TRBV18
TGTGCCAGCTCACCCAGACAGGGGGTCACTGAAGCTTTCTTT
CASSPRQGVTEAFF
>few|TRBJ2-5|-|TRBV6-5
TGTGCCAGCAGTTACGGGGGGGCAGGGGAGACCCAGTACTTC
CASSYGGAGETQYF
>few|TRBJ2-5|-|TRBV30
TGTGCCTGGAGTGTACCCGGGATCCAAGAGACCCAGTACTTC
CAWSVPGIQETQYF
>few|TRBJ1-1|-|TRBV27
TGTGCCAGTTCCGACAGTCCTCGGTCTGAAGCTTTCTTT
CASSDSPRSEAFF
>few|TRBJ1-1|TRBD1|TRBV6-4
TGTGCCAGCAGTGACTCGGCGACAGGGGGCACTGAAGCTTTCTTT
CASSDSATGGTEAFF
>-|TRBJ1-4|-|TRBV4-2
TGTGCCAGCAGCCTAATTAGCTCAACTAATGAAAAACTGTTTTTT
CASSLISSTNEKLFF
>-|TRBJ2-3|TRBD1|TRBV10-3
TGTGCCATCAGGGCCGGACAGGGTAAGGAGGCAGATACGCAGTATTTT
CAIRAGQGKEADTQYF
>-|TRBJ2-2|TRBD2|TRBV5-4
TGTGCCAGCAGCATGGGCCAACGGGGGGACACCGGGGAGCTGTTTTTT
CASSMGQRGDTGELFF
>-|TRBJ2-2|TRBD2|TRBV27
TGTGCCAGCAGCCCAGGACTAGCGGGGGTACCCACCGGGGAGCTGTTTTTT
CASSPGLAGVPTGELFF
>few|TRBJ1-1|-|TRBV19
TGTGCCAGTAGTATGACAGGGAACACTGAAGCTTTCTTT
CASSMTGNTEAFF
>few|TRBJ2-7|-|TRBV5-4
TGTGCCAGCAGCTTGACGTGGGGGCCAGGGGAGCAGTACTTC
CASSLTWGPGEQYF
>-|TRBJ1-5|TRBD1|TRBV29-1
TGCAGCGGGGGACAGGCCAATCAGCCCCAGCATTTT
CSGGQANQPQHF
>-|TRBJ1-3|-|TRBV9
TGTGCCAGCAGCGTAGACAGCCTCTCTGGAAACACCATATATTTT
CASSVDSLSGNTIYF
>few|TRBJ2-2|-|TRBV7-3
TGTGCCAGCAGCTTAATGTCTCGGGAACTACCCGGGGAGCTGTTTTTT
CASSLMSRELPGELFF
>few|TRBJ2-7|TRBD2|TRBV6-1
TGTGCCAGCGGGAAACTAGCGGGAGTCCCCTACGAGCAGTACTTC
CASGKLAGVPYEQYF
>-|TRBJ2-7|TRBD2|TRBV9
TGTGCCAGCAGGTCTAGCGGGGGTGAGGAGCAGTACTTC
CASRSSGGEEQYF
>few|TRBJ2-7|TRBD2|TRBV19
TGTGCCAGTAGTATTCGGACTAGCGAATTTTACGAGCAGTACTTC
CASSIRTSEFYEQYF
>few|TRBJ2-3|-|TRBV5-1
TGCGCCAGCAGCCCCCTTTCGGGAGCAACAGATACGCAGTATTTT
CASSPLSGATDTQYF
>-|TRBJ2-5|TRBD2|TRBV30
TGTGCCTGGAGTGTAGGAGCGGGGGATGAGACCCAGTACTTC
CAWSVGAGDETQYF
>-|TRBJ2-7|-|TRBV6-5
TGTGCCAGCAGACGGGACACTGCCGGGGAGCAGTACTTC
CASRRDTAGEQYF
>-|TRBJ1-2|TRBD1|TRBV5-1
TGCGCCAGCAGCTTGGAGGGGACAGGGCGAAACTATGGCTACACCTTC
CASSLEGTGRNYGYTF
>-|TRBJ2-5|-|TRBV27
TGTGCCAGCAGTTTAACCGGTGCCGAGGGCCCCCAAGAGACCCAGTACTTC
CASSLTGAEGPQETQYF
>-|TRBJ1-5|-|TRBV5-8
TGTGCCAGCAGCTCGAGAGTTAATAGCAATCAGCCCCAGCATTTT
CASSSRVNSNQPQHF
>-|TRBJ1-4|TRBD1|TRBV30
TGTGCCTGGAGGTCACAGGGGGCGGGGGAAAAACTGTTTTTT
CAWRSQGAGEKLFF
>-|TRBJ1-2|-|TRBV19
TGTGCCAGTACTCTCAGGGGCCTAGACGGGCGGGCTGGCTACACCTTC
CASTLRGLDGRAGYTF
>-|TRBJ2-7|TRBD2|TRBV7-6
TGTGCCAGCAGCCCCGTGGCGGGGGGTCTCCTCGACGAGCAGTACTTC
CASSPVAGGLLDEQYF
>few|TRBJ2-3|TRBD2|TRBV11-2
TGTGCCAGCAGCTTAATCACTAGCGGGAGCGCCACAGATACGCAGTATTTT
CASSLITSGSATDTQYF
>-|TRBJ2-2|-|TRBV5-4
TGTGCCAGCAGCCGCGCGGCGGTTCTGAACACCGGGGAGCTGTTTTTT
CASSRAAVLNTGELFF
>few|TRBJ2-3|TRBD2|TRBV27
TGTGCCAGCAGTCTGATAGCGGGAGGGGGCACAGATACGCAGTATTTT
CASSLIAGGGTDTQYF
>few|TRBJ1-1|-|TRBV7-8
TGTGCCAGCAGCTTTCTGGGGGGTGAGAACACTGAAGCTTTCTTT
CASSFLGGENTEAFF
>-|TRBJ1-1|-|TRBV18
TGTGCCAGCTCACCGACCCAGGGGCTGAGGGTCACTGAAGCTTTCTTT
CASSPTQGLRVTEAFF
>-|TRBJ1-1|-|TRBV9
TGTGCCAGCAGCGTAGGAGGGGGACAAGCTTTCTTT
CASSVGGGQAFF
>-|TRBJ1-5|-|TRBV10-2
TGCGCCAGCACAAGGACAGAAAATCAGCCCCAGCATTTT
CASTRTENQPQHF
>-|TRBJ1-1|-|TRBV20-1
TGCAGTGCTAGATCTTACACTGAAGCTTTCTTT
CSARSYTEAFF
>-|TRBJ2-5|-|TRBV6-5
TGTGCCAGCAGTTACACATACTCTCGGACAGCTGAGACCCAGTACTTC
CASSYTYSRTAETQYF
>-|TRBJ1-2|TRBD1|TRBV30
TGTGCCTGGAGTGCACAGGGGTTTGGCTACACCTTC
CAWSAQGFGYTF
>few|TRBJ2-7|TRBD1|TRBV9
TGTGCCAGCAGCGACGGGGGACAGGGACCCTACGAGCAGTACTTC
CASSDGGQGPYEQYF
>few|TRBJ2-5|TRBD2|TRBV11-2
TGTGCCAGCAGCTTAGGTGCTCTAGCGGGCAGAGAGACCCAGTACTTC
CASSLGALAGRETQYF
>-|TRBJ2-2|TRBD2|TRBV7-2
TGTGCCAGCAGCTTAGGGACTAGCGGGAGAGGGCTGTTTTTT
CASSLGTSGRGLFF
>-|TRBJ1-1|TRBD1|TRBV18
TGTGCCAGCTCATCAGGGACAGCTGCTTTGAACACTGAAGCTTTCTTT
CASSSGTAALNTEAFF
>-|TRBJ2-5|-|TRBV11-2
TGTGCCAGCAGCCCCGGCCAAGAGACCCAGTACTTC
CASSPGQETQYF
>few|TRBJ1-6|TRBD1|TRBV7-2
TGTGCCAGCAGCTCTGGGACAGCATCCTATAATTCACCCCTCCACTTT
CASSSGTASYNSPLHF
>-|TRBJ1-2|-|TRBV7-9
TGTGCCAGCAGCTTAGACAACCTCTATGGCTACACCTTC
CASSLDNLYGYTF